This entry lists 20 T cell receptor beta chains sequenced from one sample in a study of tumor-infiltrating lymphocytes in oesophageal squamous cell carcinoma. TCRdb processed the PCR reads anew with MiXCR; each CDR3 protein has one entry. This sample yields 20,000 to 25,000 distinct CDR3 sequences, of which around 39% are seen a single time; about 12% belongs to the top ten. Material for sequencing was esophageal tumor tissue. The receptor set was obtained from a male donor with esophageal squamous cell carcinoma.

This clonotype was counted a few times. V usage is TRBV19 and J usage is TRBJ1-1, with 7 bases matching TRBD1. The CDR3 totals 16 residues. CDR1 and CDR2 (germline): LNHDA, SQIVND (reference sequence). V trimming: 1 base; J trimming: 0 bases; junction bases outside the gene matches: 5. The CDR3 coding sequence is TGTGCCAGTAGTATAGGGGGACAGCACTTGAACACTGAAGCTTTCTTT. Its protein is CASSIGGQHLNTEAFF.

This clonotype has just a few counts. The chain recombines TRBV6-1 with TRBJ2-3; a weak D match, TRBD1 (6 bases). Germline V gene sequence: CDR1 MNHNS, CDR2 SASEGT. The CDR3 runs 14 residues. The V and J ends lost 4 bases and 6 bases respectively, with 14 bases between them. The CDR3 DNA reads TGTGCCAGCAGTGGGACAGCTTCGGGGGATACGCAGTATTTT. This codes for CASSGTASGDTQYF.

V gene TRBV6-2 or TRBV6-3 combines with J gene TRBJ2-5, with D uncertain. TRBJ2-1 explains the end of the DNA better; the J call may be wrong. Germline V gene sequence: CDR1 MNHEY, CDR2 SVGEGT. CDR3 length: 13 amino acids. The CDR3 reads CASSPRPMDEQFF. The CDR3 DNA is TGTGCCAGCAGTCCTAGACCCATGGATGAGCAGTTCTTC.

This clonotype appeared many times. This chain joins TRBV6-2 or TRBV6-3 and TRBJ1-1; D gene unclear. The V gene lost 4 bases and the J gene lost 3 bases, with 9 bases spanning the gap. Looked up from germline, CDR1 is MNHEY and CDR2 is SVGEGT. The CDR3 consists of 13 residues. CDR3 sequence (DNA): TGTGCCAGCAGTTTCATGGAGCACACTGAAGCTTTCTTT. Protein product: CASSFMEHTEAFF.

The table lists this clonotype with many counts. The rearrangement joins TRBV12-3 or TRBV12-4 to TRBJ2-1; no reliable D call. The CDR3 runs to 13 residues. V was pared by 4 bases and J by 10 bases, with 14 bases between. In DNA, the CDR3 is TGTGCCAGCAGTTCTTCCCCCATAGACGAGCAGTTCTTC. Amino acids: CASSSSPIDEQFF.

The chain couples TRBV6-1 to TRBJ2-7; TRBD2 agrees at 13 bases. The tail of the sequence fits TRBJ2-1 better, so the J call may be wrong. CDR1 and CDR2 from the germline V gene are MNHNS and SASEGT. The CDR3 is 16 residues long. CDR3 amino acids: CASKGLAGASFNEQFF. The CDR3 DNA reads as TGTGCCAGCAAAGGACTAGCGGGAGCCTCGTTCAATGAGCAGTTCTTC.

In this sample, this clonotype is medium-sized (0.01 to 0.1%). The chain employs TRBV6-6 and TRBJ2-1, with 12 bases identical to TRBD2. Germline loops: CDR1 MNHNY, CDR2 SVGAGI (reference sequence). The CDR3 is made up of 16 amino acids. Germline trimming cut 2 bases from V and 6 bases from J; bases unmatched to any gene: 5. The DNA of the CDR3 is TGTGCCAGCAGTTACCCGACTAGCGGGAGAGGCAATGAGCAGTTCTTC. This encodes CASSYPTSGRGNEQFF.

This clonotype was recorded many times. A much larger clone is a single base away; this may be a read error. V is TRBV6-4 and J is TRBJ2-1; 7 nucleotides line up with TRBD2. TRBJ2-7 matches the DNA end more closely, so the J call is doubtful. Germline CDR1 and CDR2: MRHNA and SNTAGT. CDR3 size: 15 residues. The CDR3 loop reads CASSPSGGDYNEQYF. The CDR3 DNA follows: TGTGCCAGCAGTCCGAGCGGAGGGGACTACAATGAGCAGTACTTC.

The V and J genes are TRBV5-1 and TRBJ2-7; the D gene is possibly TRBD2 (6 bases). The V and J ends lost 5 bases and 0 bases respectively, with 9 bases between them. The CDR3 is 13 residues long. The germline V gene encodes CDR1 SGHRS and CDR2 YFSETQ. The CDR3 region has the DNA TGCGCCAGCAGTCGGGACTTCTCCTACGAGCAGTACTTC. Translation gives CASSRDFSYEQYF.

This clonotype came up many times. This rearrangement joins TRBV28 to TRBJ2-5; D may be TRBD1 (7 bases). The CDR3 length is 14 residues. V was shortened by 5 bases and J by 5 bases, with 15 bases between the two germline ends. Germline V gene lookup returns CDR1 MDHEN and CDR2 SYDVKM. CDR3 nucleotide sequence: TGTGCCAGCAGTCACGGACAGGCGGGGGAGACCCAGTACTTC. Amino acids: CASSHGQAGETQYF.

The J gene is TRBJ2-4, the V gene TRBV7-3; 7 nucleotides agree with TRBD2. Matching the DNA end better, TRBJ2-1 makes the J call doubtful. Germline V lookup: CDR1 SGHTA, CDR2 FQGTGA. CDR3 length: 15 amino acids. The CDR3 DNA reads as TGTGCCAGCAGCTTGGGAGGGACTTCCTACAATGAGCAGTTCTTC. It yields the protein CASSLGGTSYNEQFF.

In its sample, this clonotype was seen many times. CDR3 protein: CASSLSSGTGDEKLFF. As DNA, the CDR3 is TGTGCCAGCAGCTTATCGTCCGGGACAGGGGATGAAAAACTGTTTTTT. This sequence joins TRBV4-2 and TRBJ1-4, with 10 bases lining up with TRBD1. The CDR3 runs 16 residues. Germline lookup yields CDR1 LGHNA and CDR2 YNFKEQ. J gave up 6 bases and V 5 bases, and 9 bases lay outside the gene matches.

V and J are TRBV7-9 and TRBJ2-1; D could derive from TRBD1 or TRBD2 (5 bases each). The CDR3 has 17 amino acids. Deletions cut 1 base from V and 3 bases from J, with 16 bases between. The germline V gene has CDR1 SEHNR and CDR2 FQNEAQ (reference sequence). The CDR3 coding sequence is TGTGCCAGCAGCTTAGGAGTGTGGGGGAGTGACTACAATGAGCAGTTCTTC. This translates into CASSLGVWGSDYNEQFF.

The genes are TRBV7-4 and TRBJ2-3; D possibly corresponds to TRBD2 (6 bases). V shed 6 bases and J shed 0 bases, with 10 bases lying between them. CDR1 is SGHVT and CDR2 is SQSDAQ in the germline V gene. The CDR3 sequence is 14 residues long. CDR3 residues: CASSHGGSTDTQYF. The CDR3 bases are TGTGCCAGCAGTCACGGGGGTAGCACAGATACGCAGTATTTT.

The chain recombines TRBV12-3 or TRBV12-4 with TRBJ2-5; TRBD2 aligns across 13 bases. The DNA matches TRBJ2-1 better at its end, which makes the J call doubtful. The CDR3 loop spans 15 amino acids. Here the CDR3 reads CASSRLAGGYNEQFF. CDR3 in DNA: TGTGCCAGCAGTCGACTAGCGGGAGGCTACAATGAGCAGTTCTTC.

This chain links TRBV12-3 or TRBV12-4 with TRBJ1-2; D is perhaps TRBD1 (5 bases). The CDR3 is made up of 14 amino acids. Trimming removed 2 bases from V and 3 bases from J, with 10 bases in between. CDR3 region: CASSLSIQDYGYTF. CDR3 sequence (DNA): TGTGCCAGCAGTTTAAGTATACAGGACTATGGCTACACCTTC.

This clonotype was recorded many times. The CDR3 spells CATSRGGQTKEAFF. The DNA for the CDR3 is TGTGCCACCAGCAGAGGCGGACAGACAAAAGAAGCTTTCTTT. The genes are TRBV15 and TRBJ1-1, with D perhaps matching TRBD1 (6 bases). This CDR3 region has 14 residues. V lost 1 base and J 8 bases, leaving 14 bases between the germline ends. Germline assignment: CDR1 LNHNV and CDR2 YYDKDF (reference sequence).

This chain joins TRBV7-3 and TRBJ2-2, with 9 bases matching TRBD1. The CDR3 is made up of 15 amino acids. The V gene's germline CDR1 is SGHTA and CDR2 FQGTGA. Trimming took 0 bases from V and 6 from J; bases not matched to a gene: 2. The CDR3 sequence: CASSLTQGASGELFF. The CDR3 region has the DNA TGTGCCAGCAGCTTAACACAGGGGGCATCCGGGGAGCTGTTTTTT. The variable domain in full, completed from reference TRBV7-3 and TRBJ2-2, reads GAGVSQTPSNKVTEKGKYVELRCDPISGHTALYWYRQSLGQGPEFLIYFQGTGAADDSGLPNDRFFAVRPEGSVSTLKIQRTERGDSAVYLCASSLTQGASGELFFGEGSRLTVL.

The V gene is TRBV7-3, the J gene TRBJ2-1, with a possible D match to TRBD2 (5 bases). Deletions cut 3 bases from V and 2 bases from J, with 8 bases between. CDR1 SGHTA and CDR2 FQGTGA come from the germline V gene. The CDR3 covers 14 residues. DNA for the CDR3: TGTGCCAGCAGCTTCTCCGGGGCCTACAATGAGCAGTTCTTC. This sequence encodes CASSFSGAYNEQFF.

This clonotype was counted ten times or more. The CDR3 DNA is TGTGCCAGCGGCAATGTGGGTAACAATCAGCCCCAGCATTTT. Translation: CASGNVGNNQPQHF. The J gene is TRBJ1-5, the V gene TRBV6-1, with D hard to call. Germline V gene data show CDR1 as MNHNS and CDR2 as SASEGT. Trimming took 8 bases from V and 3 from J, leaving 14 bases between them. The CDR3 runs to 14 residues.